The 30 T cell receptor beta chains below come from one sample, sequenced in a study of cytomegalovirus exposure and HLA in healthy donors. 60 Vbeta and 13 Jbeta primers were used in PCR. The assay was immunoSEQ multiplex PCR, and TCRdb's table has in-frame clones only and misses some. The sample includes around 55,000 clones, about 84% of them seen just once. Sequencing was carried out using PBMCs. All receptors come from a female donor in good health and CMV-seronegative.

CDR3 DNA sequence: TGCGCCAGCAGCCCTGGGCCGGACTCTGGGGCCAACGTCCTGACTTTC. This codes for CASSPGPDSGANVLTF. This chain joins TRBV4-3 and TRBJ2-6, with D unresolved. V lost 4 bases to trimming and J lost 0 bases, with 10 bases between them. There are 16 residues in the CDR3. The germline gives CDR1 LGHNA, CDR2 YSLEER.

This clone showed up just a few times. The chain couples TRBV19 to TRBJ1-1, with 8 positions matching TRBD1. The CDR3 loop spans 16 amino acids. Germline CDR1 reads LNHDA; CDR2 reads SQIVND (reference sequence). With 4 bases clipped from V and 4 bases from J, the junction kept 11 bases outside the gene matches. The chain's CDR3 is CASSTFQGALGTEAFF. CDR3 in DNA: TGTGCCAGTAGTACATTCCAGGGGGCCCTGGGCACTGAAGCTTTCTTT. The full variable domain, completed using reference TRBV19 and TRBJ1-1, is DGGITQSPKYLFRKEGQNVTLSCEQNLNHDAMYWYRQDPGQGLRLIYYSQIVNDFQKGDIAEGYSVSREKKESFPLTVTSAQKNPTAFYLCASSTFQGALGTEAFFGQGTRLTVV.

V and J are TRBV7-2 and TRBJ2-7; weak D call: TRBD2 (5 bases). V dropped 1 base and J dropped 0 bases, with 19 bases sitting between them. This CDR3 has 18 residues. The V gene's germline CDR1 is SGHTA and CDR2 FQGNSA. CDR3 residues: CASSLVGGSGGSSYEQYF. The DNA of the CDR3 is TGTGCCAGCAGCTTAGTCGGAGGCTCTGGCGGTAGCTCCTACGAGCAGTACTTC.

In DNA form, the CDR3 reads TGTGCCAGCAGGGTACAGGGGATATTTCCCTACGAGCAGTACTTC. Its translation: CASRVQGIFPYEQYF. The J gene is TRBJ2-7, the V gene TRBV27, with 7 bases lining up with TRBD1. The CDR3 is 15 residues long. V trimming: 6 bases; J trimming: 2 bases; junction bases outside the gene matches: 10. Germline CDR1 MNHEY, CDR2 SMNVEV (reference sequence).

The CDR3 protein is CASSPPDRVKGSPLHF. CDR3 bases: TGTGCCAGCAGCCCACCGGACAGGGTGAAAGGTTCACCCCTCCACTTT. The chain joins TRBV7-9 to TRBJ1-6; 8 bases line up with TRBD1. Germline loops: CDR1 SEHNR, CDR2 FQNEAQ (reference sequence). The junction had 12 bases not matched to a gene; V was cut back by 5 bases and J by 9 bases. The CDR3 loop spans 16 amino acids.

The chain is built from TRBV7-2 and TRBJ1-3; D is unresolved. The CDR3 covers 14 residues. CDR1 SGHTA and CDR2 FQGNSA come from the germline V gene. With 8 bases removed from V and 1 base from J, the gap between germline ends came to 12 bases. CDR3 DNA sequence: TGTGCCAGCCGACAATCCAGGTCTGGAAACACCATATATTTT. It is translated as CASRQSRSGNTIYF.

In this sample, this clone turned up a few times. This chain uses TRBV2 with TRBJ1-5; 9 positions agree with TRBD1. Germline V gene lookup returns CDR1 SNHLY and CDR2 FYNNEI. After removal of 5 bases from V and 5 bases from J, the junction contained 7 bases not matched to a gene. The CDR3 sequence is 15 residues long. CDR3 nucleotide sequence: TGTGCCAGCAGTCTCCCAAACAGGGGGCATCAGCCCCAGCATTTT. This codes for CASSLPNRGHQPQHF.

The V gene is TRBV6-6, the J gene TRBJ1-1; 8 bases line up with TRBD1. CDR1 is MNHNY, CDR2 SVGAGI, per germline (reference sequence). Trimming removed 7 bases from V and 6 bases from J; junction bases left unmatched: 10. The length of the CDR3 is 14 residues. The chain's CDR3 is CASTLDRVVSEAFF. The CDR3 nucleotides are TGTGCCAGCACCTTGGACAGGGTTGTATCTGAAGCTTTCTTT.

This clone was detected a few times. The genes are TRBV7-9 and TRBJ2-3, with D possibly TRBD2 on 5 matching bases. This CDR3 has 17 residues. Germline CDR1 and CDR2: SEHNR and FQNEAQ (reference sequence). Between the trimmed V and J ends, which lost 5 bases and 3 bases, there was a span of 21 bases. The CDR3 region has the DNA TGTGCCAGCAGCCCGCTGCTAGGTACGGGGTTGACAGATACGCAGTATTTT. Protein sequence: CASSPLLGTGLTDTQYF. The variable domain in full, completed from reference TRBV7-9 and TRBJ2-3, reads DTGVSQNPRHKITKRGQNVTFRCDPISEHNRLYWYRQTLGQGPEFLTYFQNEAQLEKSRLLSDRFSAERPKGSFSTLEIQRTEQGDSAMYLCASSPLLGTGLTDTQYFGPGTRLTVL.

The count of this clone is one. The CDR3 protein is CASSLAGQITNTGELFF. The CDR3 DNA reads TGCGCCAGCAGCTTGGCGGGACAGATAACGAACACCGGGGAGCTGTTTTTT. The J gene is TRBJ2-2, the V gene TRBV5-1, with 7 bases matching TRBD1. The CDR3 covers 17 residues. The V gene end was trimmed by 0 bases and the J gene end by 0 bases; junction bases not matched to a gene: 5. Germline loops: CDR1 SGHRS, CDR2 YFSETQ.

The chain recombines TRBV6-5 with TRBJ2-7; 11 bases are a match to TRBD1. V lost 3 bases, J lost 6 bases, and 7 bases stayed unmatched. The germline CDR1 and CDR2 sequences are MNHEY and SVGAGI. This CDR3 comprises 15 residues. CDR3 DNA sequence: TGTGCCAGCAGTTATCAAGGACAGGGGGCGTTCGAGCAGTACTTC. It specifies CASSYQGQGAFEQYF.

This sequence joins TRBV29-1 and TRBJ1-1; no clear D. This CDR3 is 10 amino acids long. From germline, CDR1 is SQVTM and CDR2 ANQGSEA. The V end was cut by 6 bases, the J end by 6 bases, with 8 bases between. The CDR3 DNA follows: TGCAGCGTGCAGAGCGCTGAAGCTTTCTTT. Translated: CSVQSAEAFF. The variable domain in full, completed from reference TRBV29-1 and TRBJ1-1, reads SAVISQKPSRDICQRGTSLTIQCQVDSQVTMMFWYRQQPGQSLTLIATANQGSEATYESGFVIDKFPISRPNLTFSTLTVSNMSPEDSSIYLCSVQSAEAFFGQGTRLTVV.

The rearrangement links TRBV11-3 to TRBJ2-1; the D gene is possibly TRBD1 (6 bases). V shed 4 bases and J shed 8 bases, with 9 bases lying between them. The length of the CDR3 is 12 residues. CDR1 is SGHNT, CDR2 YENEEA, per germline. The CDR3 DNA follows: TGTGCCAGCAGCTCCAGGGGCGATGAGCAGTTCTTC. Its protein is CASSSRGDEQFF. Full variable domain (outside the CDR3, taken from reference TRBV11-3 and TRBJ2-1): EAGVVQSPRYKIIEKKQPVAFWCNPISGHNTLYWYLQNLGQGPELLIRYENEEAVDDSQLPKDRFSAERLKGVDSTLKIQPAELGDSAVYLCASSSRGDEQFFGPGTRLTVL.

The gene calls are TRBV11-3 and TRBJ2-1, with 12 nucleotides matching TRBD2. The V gene end was trimmed by 5 bases and the J gene end by 4 bases; junction bases not matched to a gene: 6. This CDR3 has 16 residues. Germline-derived CDR1 and CDR2 are SGHNT and YENEEA. The CDR3 DNA is TGTGCCAGCAGCCCCCATGGACTAGCGGGGTACAATGAGCAGTTCTTC. It specifies CASSPHGLAGYNEQFF.

The V and J genes are TRBV7-2 and TRBJ1-1; 8 bases line up with TRBD1. The ends lost 6 bases at V and 4 bases at J; junction bases unmatched: 7. The CDR3 has 14 residues. Germline V lookup: CDR1 SGHTA, CDR2 FQGNSA. CDR3 nucleotide sequence: TGTGCCAGCAGGCGAGGACAGGGAAGCACTGAAGCTTTCTTT. This codes for CASRRGQGSTEAFF. Drawing the rest from reference TRBV7-2 and TRBJ1-1, the complete variable domain is GAGVSQSPSNKVTEKGKDVELRCDPISGHTALYWYRQSLGQGLEFLIYFQGNSAPDKSGLPSDRFSAERTGGSVSTLTIQRTQQEDSAVYLCASRRGQGSTEAFFGQGTRLTVV.

V gene TRBV7-9 combines with J gene TRBJ1-5; a weak D match, TRBD1 (6 bases). The germline V and J ends were trimmed by 2 bases and 6 bases, with 17 bases remaining between them. The V gene's germline CDR1 is SEHNR and CDR2 FQNEAQ (reference sequence). This CDR3 is 16 amino acids long. The CDR3 bases are TGTGCCAGCAGCTTATTCCGACAGGAAGGGAGTCAGCCCCAGCATTTT. It codes for CASSLFRQEGSQPQHF.

The chain recombines TRBV4-3 with TRBJ1-4, with 7 bases aligning to TRBD1. V trimming: 4 bases; J trimming: 2 bases; junction bases outside the gene matches: 16. The length of the CDR3 is 19 residues. Germline V gene sequence: CDR1 LGHNA, CDR2 YSLEER. CDR3 bases: TGCGCCAGCAGCCCCCGACAGACAGGGAGGAGGTTGACTAATGAAAAACTGTTTTTT. This sequence encodes CASSPRQTGRRLTNEKLFF.

CDR3 in amino acids: CASSLARTDHRGYTF. In nucleotides, the CDR3 is TGTGCCAGCAGCTTAGCAAGGACAGATCATCGCGGCTACACCTTC. The chain uses TRBV7-2 and TRBJ1-2, with D possibly matching TRBD1 (6 bases). Trimming took 0 bases from V and 8 from J, leaving 16 bases between them. The CDR3 totals 15 residues. Germline-derived CDR1 and CDR2 are SGHTA and FQGNSA.

The chain recombines TRBV6-6 with TRBJ1-5; 10 bases fit TRBD1. V was pared by 2 bases and J by 6 bases, with 7 bases of the junction left unmatched. Germline loops: CDR1 MNHNY, CDR2 SVGAGI (reference sequence). The CDR3 totals 16 residues. The CDR3 nucleotides are TGTGCCAGCAGTTACCTGGGACAGGGGAAGGTTCAGCCCCAGCATTTT. The encoded protein is CASSYLGQGKVQPQHF.

This clone was counted only a few times. The chain joins TRBV11-3 to TRBJ2-2; perhaps TRBD1 as D (6 bases). V lost 0 bases to trimming and J lost 1 base, with 15 bases between them. CDR3 length: 18 amino acids. Germline V gene data show CDR1 as SGHNT and CDR2 as YENEEA. The CDR3 here is CASSLESFGQKNTGELFF. CDR3 bases: TGTGCCAGCAGCTTAGAAAGCTTCGGACAGAAGAACACCGGGGAGCTGTTTTTT.

The chain employs TRBV27 and TRBJ1-4, with D tentatively TRBD1 (5 bases). V was pared by 0 bases and J by 8 bases, with 10 bases between. This CDR3 region has 14 residues. Germline CDR1 is MNHEY and CDR2 is SMNVEV (reference sequence). CDR3 DNA: TGTGCCAGCAGTTTATCCCGGGGGGGGGAAAAACTGTTTTTT. Its protein is CASSLSRGGEKLFF. Full variable domain (missing parts from reference TRBV27 and TRBJ1-4): EAQVTQNPRYLITVTGKKLTVTCSQNMNHEYMSWYRQDPGLGLRQIYYSMNVEVTDKGDVPEGYKVSRKEKRNFPLILESPSPNQTSLYFCASSLSRGGEKLFFGSGTQLSVL.

This clone has a handful of counts. This chain uses TRBV14 with TRBJ1-1; D is possibly TRBD1 (5 bases). This CDR3 is built from 15 residues. The germline V gene encodes CDR1 SGHDN and CDR2 FVKESK. V lost 1 base to trimming and J lost 9 bases, with 18 bases between them. CDR3 amino acids: CASSQGAGGGYQAFF. As DNA, the CDR3 is TGTGCCAGCAGCCAAGGGGCCGGGGGGGGATATCAAGCTTTCTTT.

J is TRBJ1-1 and V is TRBV5-1; D unresolved. The CDR3 spans 15 residues. The germline CDR1 and CDR2 sequences are SGHRS and YFSETQ. Trimming took 0 bases from V and 5 from J, leaving 14 bases between them. This CDR3 reads CASSLAGVRETEAFF. CDR3 nucleotide sequence: TGCGCCAGCAGCTTGGCCGGGGTAAGGGAGACTGAAGCTTTCTTT.

The rearrangement joins TRBV5-6 to TRBJ2-2; 12 nucleotides agree with TRBD1. V gave up 5 bases and J gave up 6 bases; unmatched junction bases: 8. This CDR3 contains 16 residues. Per the germline V gene, CDR1 is SGHDT and CDR2 is YYEEEE. Here the CDR3 reads CASRGTGGFRSGELFF. The CDR3 nucleotides read TGTGCCAGCAGGGGGACAGGGGGCTTTAGGTCCGGGGAGCTGTTTTTT.

In this sample, this clone turned up once. The chain employs TRBV30 and TRBJ1-4, with 7 bases identical to TRBD1. The junction had 5 bases not matched to a gene; V was cut back by 4 bases and J by 3 bases. The CDR3 covers 14 residues. CDR1 is GTSNPN and CDR2 is SVGIG in the germline V gene (reference sequence). The CDR3 spells CAWTTGSPNEKLFF. The CDR3 DNA reads TGTGCCTGGACGACAGGGAGTCCTAATGAAAAACTGTTTTTT. Based on the CDR3 plus reference TRBV30 and TRBJ1-4, the full variable domain is SQTIHQWPATLVQPVGSPLSLECTVEGTSNPNLYWYRQAAGRGLQLLFYSVGIGQISSEVPQNLSASRPQDRQFILSSKKLLLSDSGFYLCAWTTGSPNEKLFFGSGTQLSVL.

Only a few counts were recorded for this clone. This sequence joins TRBV5-8 and TRBJ1-5, with unresolved D. Trimming shortened V by 2 bases and J by 3 bases, and 3 bases separated the two germline ends. Per the germline V gene, CDR1 is SGHTS and CDR2 is YDEGEE. The CDR3 is made up of 12 amino acids. The CDR3, as DNA: TGTGCCAGCAGCTTACACAATCAGCCCCAGCATTTT. Its translation is CASSLHNQPQHF.

The genes are TRBV19 and TRBJ1-6; perhaps TRBD1 as D (6 bases). The CDR3 consists of 14 residues. The V end was cut by 9 bases, the J end by 7 bases, with 16 bases between. Looked up from germline, CDR1 is LNHDA and CDR2 is SQIVND (reference sequence). The CDR3 reads CASTGQRENSPLHF. In nucleotides, the CDR3 is TGTGCCAGCACCGGACAGAGGGAGAATTCACCCCTCCACTTT.

The table lists this clone with a count of one. At one of its ends the junction is not consistent with the germline gene, which may arise from a read error. The J gene is TRBJ1-2, the V gene TRBV10-3; D not resolved. The CDR3 runs to 12 residues. Germline values: CDR1 ENHRY, CDR2 SYGVKD. The CDR3: CAISESFLRSTF. The CDR3 DNA is TGTGCCATCAGTGAGTCGTTCTTACGCTCCACTTTC.

The V and J genes are TRBV7-9 and TRBJ2-1; TRBD1 agrees at 9 bases. Unmatched junction bases numbered 15, after V lost 5 bases and J lost 10 bases. Germline V gives CDR1 SEHNR, CDR2 FQNEAQ (reference sequence). CDR3 length equals 16 residues. In nucleotides, the CDR3 is TGTGCCAGCAGCCGCATAGATGGACAGGGGCCAGAGGAGCAGTTCTTC. This gives the protein CASSRIDGQGPEEQFF.

The chain is built from TRBV7-2 and TRBJ1-2; TRBD1 aligns across 8 bases. CDR1 is SGHTA and CDR2 is FQGNSA in the germline V gene. The CDR3 is made up of 14 amino acids. V lost 5 bases to trimming and J lost 8 bases; unmatched junction nucleotides: 10. CDR3 coding DNA: TGTGCCAGCAGCCTTCTGACAGGGGTTGAGGGCTACACCTTC. The encoded protein is CASSLLTGVEGYTF.